Each of the 27 T cell receptor beta chains below was sequenced from the same sample in a study of T-cell reconstitution after alpha-beta-depleted transplantation in children. Unique molecular identifiers were incorporated when the TCRbeta library was constructed. MiXCR was run by TCRdb on the PCR reads, yielding one entry per CDR3 protein. The sample has about 200,000 distinct CDR3 sequences; roughly 8.1% are singletons. The sequenced sample was PBMCs, mostly from graft donor cells, obtained 360 days after TCRalphabeta/CD19-depleted stem cell transplant. These receptor sequences come from a male patient between 2 and 10 years old who had a stem cell transplant for acute myeloid leukemia, so the T cells may come from the graft donor.

This clonotype was recorded many times. This sequence joins TRBV29-1 and TRBJ1-1; maybe TRBD1 (6 bases). Germline-derived CDR1 and CDR2 are SQVTM and ANQGSEA. V was trimmed by 7 bases and J by 7 bases, leaving 16 bases between them. The CDR3 consists of 12 residues. CDR3 bases: TGCAGCGATGGACAGTTCCACTTTGAAGCTTTCTTT. Amino acids: CSDGQFHFEAFF. Full variable domain (remainder filled in from reference TRBV29-1 and TRBJ1-1): SAVISQKPSRDICQRGTSLTIQCQVDSQVTMMFWYRQQPGQSLTLIATANQGSEATYESGFVIDKFPISRPNLTFSTLTVSNMSPEDSSIYLCSDGQFHFEAFFGQGTRLTVV.

This clonotype was detected only a few times. V is TRBV20-1 and J is TRBJ1-6; 12 bases map to TRBD1. This CDR3 has 18 amino acids. Germline V gene data show CDR1 as DFQATT and CDR2 as SNEGSKA (reference sequence). The V segment lost 6 bases and the J segment 0 bases; nucleotides outside the gene matches: 9. In DNA, the CDR3 is TGCAGTGCGTTCCCGGGACAGGGGGCAGGCTCCTATAATTCACCCCTCCACTTT. Amino acids: CSAFPGQGAGSYNSPLHF.

This clonotype occurred a few times. The CDR3 reads CASSQVAGVYGYTF. Written as DNA, the CDR3 is TGTGCCAGCAGCCAAGTCGCAGGAGTCTATGGCTACACCTTC. J is TRBJ1-2 and V is TRBV4-2; no clear D gene. The CDR3 is 14 residues long. Germline values: CDR1 LGHNA, CDR2 YNFKEQ. V was shortened by 1 base and J by 4 bases, with 10 bases between the two germline ends.

This clonotype was detected only a few times. V gene TRBV29-1 combines with J gene TRBJ2-3; 7 bases map to TRBD2. Germline V gene lookup returns CDR1 SQVTM and CDR2 ANQGSEA. This CDR3 comprises 14 residues. Trimming cost V 3 bases and J 1 base; bases outside gene matches: 4. For the CDR3, the DNA is TGCAGCGTTGATCGGGGGGAGGGCACAGATACGCAGTATTTT. Encoded protein: CSVDRGEGTDTQYF.

This clonotype came up many times. The chain carries TRBV5-1 and TRBJ2-1; D perhaps matches TRBD2 (7 bases). Trimming cost V 4 bases and J 4 bases, with 21 bases left between them. The CDR3 consists of 17 residues. CDR1 and CDR2 (germline): SGHRS, YFSETQ. The CDR3 nucleotides read TGCGCCAGCAGCCCCCATGGGGGGGGGCGAATTTACAATGAGCAGTTCTTC. It codes for CASSPHGGGRIYNEQFF.

The table lists this clonotype with a few counts. The V gene is TRBV7-2, the J gene TRBJ2-1; 13 bases are a match to TRBD2. J was trimmed by 5 bases and V by 6 bases; bases with no gene match: 10. In germline, CDR1 is SGHTA, CDR2 FQGNSA. CDR3 length: 17 residues. CDR3 residues: CASSRYRLAGGHNEQFF. Here the CDR3 DNA reads TGTGCCAGCAGTCGTTATCGACTAGCGGGAGGCCACAATGAGCAGTTCTTC.

A few counts support this clonotype. The rearrangement links TRBV7-2 to TRBJ2-1, with 9 bases lining up with TRBD2. The V gene's germline CDR1 is SGHTA and CDR2 FQGNSA. The CDR3 has 17 amino acids. Trimming took 4 bases from V and 7 from J; bases not matched to a gene: 14. DNA for the CDR3: TGTGCCAGCAGCTCAATCACCAAGGGACTAGCTACGAATGAGCAGTTCTTC. The encoded protein is CASSSITKGLATNEQFF.

This clonotype has a count of ten or more. The chain employs TRBV20-1 and TRBJ2-7, with 9 bases fitting TRBD2. There are 14 residues in the CDR3. The germline V gene has CDR1 DFQATT and CDR2 SNEGSKA (reference sequence). CDR3 in amino acids: CSPYRASGIYEQYF. The CDR3 DNA reads as TGCAGCCCTTACCGGGCTAGCGGGATTTACGAGCAGTACTTC.

The chain couples TRBV20-1 to TRBJ2-3; tentative D call: TRBD1 (6 bases). Trimming removed 0 bases at V and 2 bases at J, with 12 bases between. Germline V lookup: CDR1 DFQATT, CDR2 SNEGSKA (reference sequence). This CDR3 spans 15 amino acids. The CDR3 loop reads CSARDLDRSTDTQYF. Written as DNA, the CDR3 is TGCAGTGCTAGAGATCTTGACAGGTCCACAGATACGCAGTATTTT.

In its sample, this clonotype was seen many times. The rearrangement uses TRBV29-1 and TRBJ2-3; D call uncertain. This CDR3 spans 13 amino acids. V lost 3 bases, J lost 1 base, and 8 bases lay in between. The germline V gene has CDR1 SQVTM and CDR2 ANQGSEA. CDR3 bases: TGCAGCGTTGAGTATTCGGGCACAGATACGCAGTATTTT. It encodes CSVEYSGTDTQYF.

This clonotype was detected many times. V and J are TRBV4-2 and TRBJ2-5; D possibly corresponds to TRBD2 (5 bases). V dropped 4 bases and J dropped 0 bases, with 15 bases sitting between them. Germline lookup yields CDR1 LGHNA and CDR2 YNFKEQ. This CDR3 contains 16 residues. Here the CDR3 DNA reads TGTGCCAGCAGCCCTGGGAGTTCCGAAAACCAAGAGACCCAGTACTTC. It specifies CASSPGSSENQETQYF.

This chain uses TRBV20-1 with TRBJ2-1; D is perhaps TRBD1 or TRBD2 (6 bases each). The V end lost 3 bases, the J end lost 1 base, and 16 bases lay between the germline ends. The germline V gene encodes CDR1 DFQATT and CDR2 SNEGSKA (reference sequence). The CDR3 runs 16 residues. The CDR3 sequence is CSASSSRRGSYNEQFF. The CDR3 DNA sequence: TGCAGTGCTAGCAGCTCGCGGAGGGGGTCCTACAATGAGCAGTTCTTC.

This clonotype turned up a few times. The V and J genes are TRBV5-1 and TRBJ2-5; D is unclear. The germline CDR1 and CDR2 sequences are SGHRS and YFSETQ. V was trimmed by 1 base and J by 5 bases, leaving 15 bases between them. This CDR3 spans 15 amino acids. The CDR3 protein is CASSLTHVEVETQYF. The CDR3 nucleotides read TGCGCCAGCAGCTTGACCCATGTCGAGGTCGAGACCCAGTACTTC.

J is TRBJ1-2 and V is TRBV12-3 or TRBV12-4; 7 bases agree with TRBD1. The length of the CDR3 is 17 residues. With 6 bases clipped from V and 0 bases from J, the junction kept 13 bases outside the gene matches. This CDR3 reads CASSQGGGPLPNYGYTF. In DNA form, the CDR3 reads TGTGCCAGCAGCCAGGGGGGGGGCCCGTTACCTAACTATGGCTACACCTTC.

Many counts were recorded for this clonotype. V and J are TRBV15 and TRBJ2-1, with D perhaps given as TRBD1 or TRBD2 (5 bases each). Trimming stripped 0 bases from V and 4 bases from J, with 10 bases between. CDR1 is LNHNV, CDR2 YYDKDF, per germline (reference sequence). There are 15 residues in the CDR3. Here the CDR3 DNA reads TGTGCCACCAGCAGAGATCGAGAGGGGTACAATGAGCAGTTCTTC. Translation gives CATSRDREGYNEQFF.

This clonotype has ten or more counts. The J gene is TRBJ2-1, the V gene TRBV20-1, with TRBD2 matching over 7 bases. The CDR3 runs 14 residues. Germline CDR1 is DFQATT and CDR2 is SNEGSKA (reference sequence). V lost 0 bases and J lost 3; bases outside the gene matches: 2. The CDR3 coding sequence is TGCAGTGCTAGAGAAGGCGGGAGCTACAATGAGCAGTTCTTC. Translated, it gives CSAREGGSYNEQFF.

This clonotype has only a few counts. CDR3 amino acids: CATSRGSGTTDTQYF. Here the CDR3 DNA reads TGTGCCACCAGCAGGGGGTCGGGTACCACAGATACGCAGTATTTT. The chain carries TRBV15 and TRBJ2-3; the D is unclear. Trimming took 3 bases from V and 2 from J, leaving 12 bases between them. The length of the CDR3 is 15 residues. Germline CDR1 reads LNHNV; CDR2 reads YYDKDF (reference sequence).

The J gene is TRBJ1-1, the V gene TRBV29-1, with TRBD1 as a possible D gene (5 bases). The V end was cut by 7 bases, the J end by 5 bases, with 17 bases between. There are 13 residues in the CDR3. Germline V gives CDR1 SQVTM, CDR2 ANQGSEA. The CDR3 here is CSAAGGGFTEAFF. In DNA form, the CDR3 reads TGCAGCGCCGCGGGGGGGGGATTTACTGAAGCTTTCTTT.

This clonotype showed up many times. The genes are TRBV15 and TRBJ1-2; D not certain. V lost 5 bases and J 0 bases, leaving 7 bases between the germline ends. Looked up from germline, CDR1 is LNHNV and CDR2 is YYDKDF (reference sequence). This CDR3 region has 13 residues. The chain's CDR3 is CATSPSANYGYTF. CDR3 sequence (DNA): TGTGCCACCAGCCCCTCAGCTAACTATGGCTACACCTTC.

This chain links TRBV28 with TRBJ2-5; tentatively, D is TRBD2 (6 bases). V was cut by 10 bases and J by 7 bases, with 10 bases left in between. The germline CDR1 and CDR2 sequences are MDHEN and SYDVKM. The CDR3 totals 10 residues. The CDR3 is CAIGGMTQYF. The DNA for the CDR3 is TGTGCCATCGGAGGGATGACCCAGTACTTC.

This clonotype was detected many times. V is TRBV20-1 and J is TRBJ1-3, with 8 bases that match TRBD1. CDR3 length: 13 residues. Germline V gene data show CDR1 as DFQATT and CDR2 as SNEGSKA (reference sequence). J lost 3 bases, V lost 6 bases, and 4 bases had no gene match. This CDR3 reads CSATDRVGNTIYF. The CDR3 DNA sequence: TGCAGTGCGACGGACAGGGTTGGAAACACCATATATTTT.

There are many counts of this clonotype. This chain uses TRBV19 with TRBJ2-1, with D unclear. Germline V gene sequence: CDR1 LNHDA, CDR2 SQIVND (reference sequence). V was pared by 4 bases and J by 3 bases, with 13 bases between. The CDR3 is 15 residues long. CDR3 sequence: CASSKPGSGYNEQFF. The CDR3 bases are TGTGCCAGTAGTAAGCCAGGATCAGGCTACAATGAGCAGTTCTTC.

In its sample, this clonotype was seen a few times. The chain links TRBV24-1 to TRBJ2-3; perhaps TRBD1 as D (5 bases). This CDR3 region has 13 residues. V lost 8 bases to trimming and J lost 9 bases, with 17 bases between them. CDR1 is KGHDR, CDR2 SFDVKD, per germline. The CDR3 sequence: CATMETLSGTQYF. The CDR3, as DNA: TGTGCCACCATGGAGACTTTGTCAGGGACGCAGTATTTT.

This rearrangement joins TRBV5-1 to TRBJ1-1; D unclear. The CDR3 sequence is 14 residues long. With 0 bases removed from V and 4 bases from J, the gap between germline ends came to 10 bases. CDR1 and CDR2 from the germline V gene are SGHRS and YFSETQ. The CDR3, as DNA: TGCGCCAGCAGCTTGGGGCGGACGGGCACTGAAGCTTTCTTT. Its translation: CASSLGRTGTEAFF.

This clonotype was recorded a few times. The chain employs TRBV15 and TRBJ1-6; D uncertain. CDR1 is LNHNV and CDR2 is YYDKDF in the germline V gene (reference sequence). The CDR3 sequence is 18 residues long. Trimming pared 1 base from V and 1 base from J, leaving 14 bases between. The CDR3 protein is CATSRAPTRASYNSPLHF. DNA of the CDR3: TGTGCCACCAGCAGAGCCCCTACGAGGGCGTCCTATAATTCACCCCTCCACTTT.

This clonotype was seen more than once but under ten times. This chain connects TRBV7-6 to TRBJ1-6; no clear D gene. V was pared by 5 bases and J by 0 bases, with 11 bases between. CDR1 is SGHVS, CDR2 FNYEAQ, per germline. This CDR3 is built from 16 residues. The CDR3 protein is CASSPDGSSYNSPLHF. CDR3 coding DNA: TGTGCCAGCAGCCCGGACGGAAGCTCCTATAATTCACCCCTCCACTTT.

The table lists this clonotype with many counts. This chain uses TRBV12-3 or TRBV12-4 with TRBJ2-1; tentatively, D is TRBD1 (5 bases). V lost 10 bases, J lost 7 bases, and 17 bases lay in between. The CDR3 is 13 residues long. CDR3 residues: CATGTKGVNEQFF. CDR3 DNA sequence: TGTGCCACCGGAACTAAAGGGGTAAATGAGCAGTTCTTC.